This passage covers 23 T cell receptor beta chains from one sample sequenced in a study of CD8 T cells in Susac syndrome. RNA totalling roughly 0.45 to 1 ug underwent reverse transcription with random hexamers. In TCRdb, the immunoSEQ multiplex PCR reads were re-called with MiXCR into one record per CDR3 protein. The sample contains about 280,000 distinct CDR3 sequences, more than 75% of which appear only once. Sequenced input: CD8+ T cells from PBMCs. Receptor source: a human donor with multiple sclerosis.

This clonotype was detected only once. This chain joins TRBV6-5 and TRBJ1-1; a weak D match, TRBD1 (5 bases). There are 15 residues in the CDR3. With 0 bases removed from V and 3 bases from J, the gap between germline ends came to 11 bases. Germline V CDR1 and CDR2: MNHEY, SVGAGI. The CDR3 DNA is TGTGCCAGCAGTTACTCACGGGGGGGGTACACTGAAGCTTTCTTT. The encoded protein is CASSYSRGGYTEAFF.

The CDR3 spells CAWRARSGFYEQYF. The CDR3 DNA reads TGTGCCTGGAGAGCACGCTCAGGGTTCTACGAGCAGTACTTC. This rearrangement joins TRBV30 to TRBJ2-7; maybe TRBD1 (5 bases). With 3 bases removed from V and 3 bases from J, the gap between germline ends came to 15 bases. The CDR3 has 14 residues. Germline values: CDR1 GTSNPN, CDR2 SVGIG (reference sequence).

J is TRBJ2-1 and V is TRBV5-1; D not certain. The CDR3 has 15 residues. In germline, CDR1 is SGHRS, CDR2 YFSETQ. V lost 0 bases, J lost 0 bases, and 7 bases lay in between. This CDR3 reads CASSLETLSYNEQFF. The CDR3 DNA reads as TGCGCCAGCAGCTTGGAGACACTCTCCTACAATGAGCAGTTCTTC.

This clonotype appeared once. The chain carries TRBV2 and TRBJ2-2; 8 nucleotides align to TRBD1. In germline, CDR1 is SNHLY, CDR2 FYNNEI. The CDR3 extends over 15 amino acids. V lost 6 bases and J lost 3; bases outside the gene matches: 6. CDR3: CASSDRGRDTGELFF. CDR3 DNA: TGTGCCAGCAGCGACAGGGGTCGGGACACCGGGGAGCTGTTTTTT.

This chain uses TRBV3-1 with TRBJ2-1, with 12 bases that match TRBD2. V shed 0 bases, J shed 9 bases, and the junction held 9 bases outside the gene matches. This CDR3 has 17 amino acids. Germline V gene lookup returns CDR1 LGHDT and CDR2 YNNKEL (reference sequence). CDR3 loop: CASSQDPTSGSFGEQFF. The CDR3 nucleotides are TGTGCCAGCAGCCAAGATCCGACTAGCGGGAGCTTCGGTGAGCAGTTCTTC.

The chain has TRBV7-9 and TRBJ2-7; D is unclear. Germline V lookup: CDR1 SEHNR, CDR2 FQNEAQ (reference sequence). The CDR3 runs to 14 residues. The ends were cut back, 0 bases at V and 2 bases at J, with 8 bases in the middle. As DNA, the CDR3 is TGTGCCAGCAGCTTAGCGCTGATGGCCTACGAGCAGTACTTC. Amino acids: CASSLALMAYEQYF.

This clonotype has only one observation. The CDR3 protein is CASSFVGAATEAFF. Here the CDR3 DNA reads TGTGCCAGCAGCTTCGTGGGGGCAGCCACTGAAGCTTTCTTT. V usage is TRBV5-4 and J usage is TRBJ1-1, with D possibly matching TRBD1 (6 bases). Germline V CDR1 and CDR2: SGHNT, YYREEE (reference sequence). V lost 2 bases and J 4 bases, leaving 12 bases between the germline ends. This CDR3 comprises 14 residues.

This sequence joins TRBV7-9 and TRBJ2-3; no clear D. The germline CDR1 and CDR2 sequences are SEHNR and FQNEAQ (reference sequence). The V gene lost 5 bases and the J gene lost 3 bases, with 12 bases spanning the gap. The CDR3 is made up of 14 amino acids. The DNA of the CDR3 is TGTGCCAGCAGCCCCCCTATAGTTACAGATACGCAGTATTTT. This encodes CASSPPIVTDTQYF.

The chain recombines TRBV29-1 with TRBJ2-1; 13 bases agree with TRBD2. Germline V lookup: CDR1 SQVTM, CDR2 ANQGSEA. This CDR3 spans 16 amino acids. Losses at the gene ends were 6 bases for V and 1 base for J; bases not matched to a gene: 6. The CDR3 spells CSVTGTSGVSYNEQFF. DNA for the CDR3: TGCAGCGTAACCGGGACTAGCGGGGTTTCCTACAATGAGCAGTTCTTC.

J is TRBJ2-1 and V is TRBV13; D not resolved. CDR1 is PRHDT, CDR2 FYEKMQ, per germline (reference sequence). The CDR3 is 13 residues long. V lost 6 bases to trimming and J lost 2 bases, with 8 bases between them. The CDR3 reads CASREPPYNEQFF. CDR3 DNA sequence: TGTGCCAGCAGGGAACCCCCCTACAATGAGCAGTTCTTC.

This chain's CDR3 is CASSFEGRGGYTF. DNA of the CDR3: TGTGCCAGCAGTTTCGAGGGGCGGGGAGGCTACACCTTC. V gene TRBV27 combines with J gene TRBJ1-2; the D gene is possibly TRBD1 (5 bases). The CDR3 runs to 13 residues. Germline CDR1 reads MNHEY; CDR2 reads SMNVEV (reference sequence). V was pared by 3 bases and J by 8 bases, with 13 bases between.

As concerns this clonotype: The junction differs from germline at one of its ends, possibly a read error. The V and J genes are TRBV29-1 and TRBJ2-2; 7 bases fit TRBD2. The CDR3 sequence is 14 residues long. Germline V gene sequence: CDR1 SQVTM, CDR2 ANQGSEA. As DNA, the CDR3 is TGCAGCGTGGAAGCGGGGCTGAATCCCGGGGAGCTGTTTTTT. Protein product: CSVEAGLNPGELFF.

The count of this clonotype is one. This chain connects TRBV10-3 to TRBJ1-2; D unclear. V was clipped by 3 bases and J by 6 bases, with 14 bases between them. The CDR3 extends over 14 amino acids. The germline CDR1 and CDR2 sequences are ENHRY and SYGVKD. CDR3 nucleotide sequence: TGTGCCATCAGTGAATTTGACGGAGAAGATGGCTACACCTTC. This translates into CAISEFDGEDGYTF.

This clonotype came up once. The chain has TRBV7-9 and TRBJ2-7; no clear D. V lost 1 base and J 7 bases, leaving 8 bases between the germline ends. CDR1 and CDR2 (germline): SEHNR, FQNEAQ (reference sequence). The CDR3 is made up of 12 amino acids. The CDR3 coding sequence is TGTGCCAGCAGCTTAGAACGGCGGGAGCAGTACTTC. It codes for CASSLERREQYF.

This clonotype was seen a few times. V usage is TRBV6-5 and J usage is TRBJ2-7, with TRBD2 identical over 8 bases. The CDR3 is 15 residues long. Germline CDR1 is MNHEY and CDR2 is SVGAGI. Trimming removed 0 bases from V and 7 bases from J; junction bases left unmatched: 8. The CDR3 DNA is TGTGCCAGCAGTTACTCGAGCGGGAGATCGGGTGAGCAGTACTTC. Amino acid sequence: CASSYSSGRSGEQYF.

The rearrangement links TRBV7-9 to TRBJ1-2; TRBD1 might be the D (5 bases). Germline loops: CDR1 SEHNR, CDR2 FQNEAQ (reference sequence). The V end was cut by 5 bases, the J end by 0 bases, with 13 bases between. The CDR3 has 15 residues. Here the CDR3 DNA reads TGTGCCAGCAGCCGCACAGGAGAGCCTAACTATGGCTACACCTTC. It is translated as CASSRTGEPNYGYTF.

The CDR3 nucleotides are TGTGCCACCCTCCCGGGACAGTTCCCCCTCGAGCAGTACTTC. This gives the protein CATLPGQFPLEQYF. The V gene is TRBV28, the J gene TRBJ2-7; 7 nucleotides line up with TRBD1. The CDR3 has 14 residues. CDR1 is MDHEN and CDR2 is SYDVKM in the germline V gene. V was clipped by 10 bases and J by 6 bases; unmatched bases: 15.

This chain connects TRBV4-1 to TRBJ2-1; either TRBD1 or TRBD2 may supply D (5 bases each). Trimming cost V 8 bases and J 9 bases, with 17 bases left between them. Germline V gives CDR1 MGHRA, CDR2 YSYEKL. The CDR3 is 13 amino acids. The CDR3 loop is CASQTLPGTEQFF. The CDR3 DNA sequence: TGCGCCAGCCAAACCCTCCCAGGGACTGAGCAGTTCTTC.

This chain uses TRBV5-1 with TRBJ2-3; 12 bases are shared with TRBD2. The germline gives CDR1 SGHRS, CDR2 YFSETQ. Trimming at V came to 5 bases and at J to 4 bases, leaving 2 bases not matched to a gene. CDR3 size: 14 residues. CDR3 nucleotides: TGCGCCAGCAGGACTAGCGGGAGAGCAGATACGCAGTATTTT. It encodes CASRTSGRADTQYF.

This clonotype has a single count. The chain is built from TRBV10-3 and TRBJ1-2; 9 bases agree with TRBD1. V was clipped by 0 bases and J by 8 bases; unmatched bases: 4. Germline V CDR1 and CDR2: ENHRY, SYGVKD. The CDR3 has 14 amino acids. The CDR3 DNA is TGTGCCATCAGTGAGTCGGGGACAGGGATGGGCTACACCTTC. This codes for CAISESGTGMGYTF.

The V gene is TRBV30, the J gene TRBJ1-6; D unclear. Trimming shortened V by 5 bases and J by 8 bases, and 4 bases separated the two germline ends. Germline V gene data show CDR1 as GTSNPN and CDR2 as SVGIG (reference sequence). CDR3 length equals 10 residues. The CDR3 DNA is TGTGCCTGGGGTGATTCACCCCTCCACTTT. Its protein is CAWGDSPLHF.

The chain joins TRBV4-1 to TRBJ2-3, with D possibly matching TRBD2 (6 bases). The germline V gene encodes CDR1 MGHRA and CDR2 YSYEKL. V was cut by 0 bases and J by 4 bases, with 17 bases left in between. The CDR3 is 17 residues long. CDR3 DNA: TGCGCCAGCAGCCAAGATCCCCCGCAAGGGGAGGCAGATACGCAGTATTTT. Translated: CASSQDPPQGEADTQYF.

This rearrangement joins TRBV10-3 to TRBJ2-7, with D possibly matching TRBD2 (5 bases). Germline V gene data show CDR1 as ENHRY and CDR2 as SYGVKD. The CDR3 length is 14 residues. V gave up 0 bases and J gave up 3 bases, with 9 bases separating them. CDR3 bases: TGTGCCATCAGTGAGTCGGGAGACTACTACGAGCAGTACTTC. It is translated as CAISESGDYYEQYF.